These 29 T cell receptor beta chains were sequenced from one sample in a study of blood T cell repertoires in COVID-19. TCRdb's table, derived via immunoSEQ multiplex PCR, lists solely in-frame clones and lacks some. The sample has around 59,000 clones, 88% seen once. The sequenced sample consisted of peripheral blood. The source is a man between 60 and 70 years old with acute or convalescent COVID-19.

With respect to this clone: Within the sample, other DNA sequences also encode this same CDR3. The chain couples TRBV28 to TRBJ1-5; D not certain. V was shortened by 1 base and J by 6 bases, with 4 bases between the two germline ends. Germline CDR1 and CDR2: MDHEN and SYDVKM. The CDR3 runs to 12 residues. Here the CDR3 DNA reads TGTGCCAGCAGTTTATCGGGTCAGCCCCAGCATTTT. This gives the protein CASSLSGQPQHF.

The chain links TRBV6-5 to TRBJ2-3; the D gene is possibly TRBD1 (6 bases). V was clipped by 6 bases and J by 0 bases, with 13 bases between them. The CDR3 sequence is 15 residues long. Germline V lookup: CDR1 MNHEY, CDR2 SVGAGI. The CDR3 here is CASRKQGRSTDTQYF. As DNA, the CDR3 is TGTGCCAGCAGAAAACAGGGTAGGAGCACAGATACGCAGTATTTT.

V usage is TRBV21-1 and J usage is TRBJ2-7; no check of the table's D call, TRBD2, against the DNA was made. TRBV21-1 constitutes a pseudogene. The CDR3 sequence is 16 residues long. CDR3 residues: CASSKRHPGVSYEQYF. CDR3 DNA sequence: TGTGCCAGCAGCAAAAGGCACCCCGGAGTAAGCTACGAGCAGTACTTC.

The chain recombines TRBV7-9 with TRBJ2-1, with unresolved D. CDR1 SEHNR and CDR2 FQNEAQ come from the germline V gene (reference sequence). V was shortened by 1 base and J by 12 bases, with 10 bases between the two germline ends. The CDR3 totals 12 residues. The chain's CDR3 is CASSLVALPQFF. The CDR3 nucleotides are TGTGCCAGCAGCTTAGTGGCTCTTCCGCAGTTCTTC. Full variable domain (rest looked up from reference TRBV7-9 and TRBJ2-1): DTGVSQNPRHKITKRGQNVTFRCDPISEHNRLYWYRQTLGQGPEFLTYFQNEAQLEKSRLLSDRFSAERPKGSFSTLEIQRTEQGDSAMYLCASSLVALPQFFGPGTRLTVL.

The sample holds a few counts of this clone. The rearrangement uses TRBV18 and TRBJ2-3, with 9 bases that match TRBD1. Germline V CDR1 and CDR2: KGHSH, LQKENI. V shed 1 base, J shed 4 bases, and the junction held 6 bases outside the gene matches. The CDR3 totals 16 residues. The CDR3 region has the DNA TGTGCCAGCTCACCACTGGGACAGGGTTACCCAGATACGCAGTATTTT. It yields the protein CASSPLGQGYPDTQYF.

The J gene is TRBJ2-7, the V gene TRBV28; 7 nucleotides align to TRBD1. This CDR3 spans 15 amino acids. The germline V gene has CDR1 MDHEN and CDR2 SYDVKM. V gave up 7 bases and J gave up 2 bases; unmatched junction bases: 11. This chain's CDR3 is CASIEGGQSAYEQYF. The CDR3 coding sequence is TGTGCCAGCATCGAAGGGGGACAGTCCGCCTACGAGCAGTACTTC.

In this sample, this clone turned up once. The J gene is TRBJ1-5, the V gene TRBV5-6; TRBD1 matches 8 bases. In germline, CDR1 is SGHDT, CDR2 YYEEEE. J lost 0 bases, V lost 4 bases, and 9 bases had no gene match. This CDR3 contains 17 residues. The CDR3 sequence is CASSLGTGKYSNQPQHF. The CDR3 DNA reads TGTGCCAGCAGCCTGGGGACAGGCAAGTATAGCAATCAGCCCCAGCATTTT.

This rearrangement joins TRBV12-3 or TRBV12-4 to TRBJ1-2; D call uncertain. V was cut by 3 bases and J by 7 bases, with 9 bases left in between. The CDR3 consists of 12 residues. The CDR3 DNA reads as TGTGCCAGCAGTTTCGCTGTTAGTGGCTACACCTTC. Translated: CASSFAVSGYTF.

This clone was detected only a few times. This chain links TRBV4-1 with TRBJ1-1, with 9 bases matching TRBD1. With 3 bases clipped from V and 6 bases from J, the junction kept 8 bases outside the gene matches. The CDR3 extends over 15 amino acids. Per the germline V gene, CDR1 is MGHRA and CDR2 is YSYEKL. CDR3 coding DNA: TGCGCCAGCAGCCATCCTCCTACAGGGGGCTCTGAAGCTTTCTTT. Translation gives CASSHPPTGGSEAFF.

The chain uses TRBV19 and TRBJ1-5; tentatively, D is TRBD1 (6 bases). V lost 3 bases, J lost 4 bases, and 13 bases lay in between. CDR1 LNHDA and CDR2 SQIVND come from the germline V gene (reference sequence). The CDR3 extends over 15 amino acids. The CDR3: CASSISGTSNQPQHF. CDR3 DNA: TGTGCCAGTAGTATTTCCGGGACAAGTAATCAGCCCCAGCATTTT.

This sequence joins TRBV11-2 and TRBJ2-7; 7 bases fit TRBD2. Germline assignment: CDR1 SGHAT and CDR2 FQNNGV. CDR3 length: 16 residues. V shed 3 bases, J shed 6 bases, and the junction held 14 bases outside the gene matches. CDR3 in DNA: TGTGCCAGCAGCTTCCAATTTGGGCGGGAGACCCGCGAGCAGTACTTC. Translating gives CASSFQFGRETREQYF.

V and J are TRBV7-3 and TRBJ1-1, with unresolved D. Germline assignment: CDR1 SGHTA and CDR2 FQGTGA. The CDR3 contains 13 residues. The V end was cut by 2 bases, the J end by 5 bases, with 9 bases between. Here the CDR3 DNA reads TGTGCCAGCAGCTTAGAGGGAAGGACTGAAGCTTTCTTT. It codes for CASSLEGRTEAFF. Drawing the rest from reference TRBV7-3 and TRBJ1-1, the complete variable domain is GAGVSQTPSNKVTEKGKYVELRCDPISGHTALYWYRQSLGQGPEFLIYFQGTGAADDSGLPNDRFFAVRPEGSVSTLKIQRTERGDSAVYLCASSLEGRTEAFFGQGTRLTVV.

The genes are TRBV5-1 and TRBJ2-7; the match to TRBD2 covers 7 bases. CDR1 and CDR2 from the germline V gene are SGHRS and YFSETQ. The CDR3 has 14 residues. Trimming removed 0 bases from V and 1 base from J; junction bases left unmatched: 1. The CDR3 here is CASSLVGRSYEQYF. CDR3 nucleotides: TGCGCCAGCAGCTTGGTCGGGAGGTCCTACGAGCAGTACTTC.

The chain links TRBV5-4 to TRBJ1-4, with 7 positions matching TRBD1. The junction had 3 bases not matched to a gene; V was cut back by 4 bases and J by 0 bases. The V gene's germline CDR1 is SGHNT and CDR2 YYREEE (reference sequence). CDR3 length equals 15 residues. CDR3 DNA: TGTGCCAGCAGCCCTGGGACAGCAACTAATGAAAAACTGTTTTTT. Protein product: CASSPGTATNEKLFF.

CDR3 nucleotide sequence: TGTGCCAGCAGTCCCCCGGGACAGAGATACTACACCATATATTTT. Encoded protein: CASSPPGQRYYTIYF. J is TRBJ1-3 and V is TRBV28; the match to TRBD1 covers 7 bases. The CDR3 runs to 15 residues. Germline loops: CDR1 MDHEN, CDR2 SYDVKM. The junction had 12 bases not matched to a gene; V was cut back by 5 bases and J by 8 bases.

The V call is TRBV28, the J call TRBJ2-3; 7 bases are a match to TRBD1. The CDR3 consists of 14 residues. Germline V CDR1 and CDR2: MDHEN, SYDVKM. The trim removed 6 bases at V and 4 bases at J, leaving 7 bases unmatched. CDR3 loop: CASSSIQGADTQYF. As DNA, the CDR3 is TGTGCCAGCAGCTCCATCCAGGGGGCAGATACGCAGTATTTT.

The V call is TRBV5-1, the J call TRBJ2-7; D is perhaps TRBD1 (6 bases). CDR3 length equals 13 residues. Trimming pared 2 bases from V and 7 bases from J, leaving 13 bases between. Germline V gives CDR1 SGHRS, CDR2 YFSETQ. Here the CDR3 reads CASSFQGSKEQYF. The CDR3 DNA reads as TGCGCCAGCAGCTTTCAGGGGAGCAAGGAGCAGTACTTC.

The V and J genes are TRBV11-2 and TRBJ2-3, with 7 bases that match TRBD2. Germline CDR1 and CDR2: SGHAT and FQNNGV. The CDR3 runs to 16 residues. V dropped 4 bases and J dropped 3; count of bases not matched to a gene: 10. The CDR3 reads CASSSPGGSGTDTQYF. The CDR3 DNA follows: TGTGCCAGCAGCTCACCCGGGGGGAGCGGGACAGATACGCAGTATTTT.

V gene TRBV11-2 combines with J gene TRBJ2-7; maybe TRBD2 (5 bases). Germline V gene sequence: CDR1 SGHAT, CDR2 FQNNGV. V shed 6 bases and J shed 1 base, with 13 bases lying between them. The CDR3 is made up of 14 amino acids. In nucleotides, the CDR3 is TGTGCCAGCAGATCTCCAAGAGGGTCCTACGAGCAGTACTTC. Translating it yields CASRSPRGSYEQYF.

This chain connects TRBV6-5 to TRBJ1-5, with D hard to call. This CDR3 has 13 residues. Per the germline V gene, CDR1 is MNHEY and CDR2 is SVGAGI. CDR3 sequence (DNA): TGTGGCGCTCGGCAGGCCATCAATCAGCCCCAGCATTTT. It yields the protein CGARQAINQPQHF.

The gene calls are TRBV29-1 and TRBJ1-2, with D hard to call. There are 15 residues in the CDR3. The V gene lost 4 bases and the J gene lost 0 bases, with 15 bases spanning the gap. The germline V gene has CDR1 SQVTM and CDR2 ANQGSEA. CDR3 DNA sequence: TGCAGCGTTGGGATCGGCAGAGGCACTAACTATGGCTACACCTTC. Its protein product is CSVGIGRGTNYGYTF.

The chain couples TRBV5-4 to TRBJ2-2; weak D call: TRBD1 (6 bases). Trimming shortened V by 4 bases and J by 6 bases, and 22 bases separated the two germline ends. The CDR3 consists of 17 residues. Germline V gene data show CDR1 as SGHNT and CDR2 as YYREEE (reference sequence). The CDR3 reads CASSLPGTGRLAGELFF. The CDR3 DNA is TGTGCCAGCAGCCTCCCCGGAACAGGGCGGTTGGCCGGGGAGCTGTTTTTT.

The chain has TRBV18 and TRBJ1-2; D might be TRBD1 (6 bases). Trimming cost V 3 bases and J 4 bases, with 18 bases left between them. The CDR3 extends over 16 amino acids. The germline V gene encodes CDR1 KGHSH and CDR2 LQKENI. The CDR3 DNA follows: TGTGCCAGCTCACCTCAAACGGGGGGGCTTGGCTATGGCTACACCTTC. The encoded protein is CASSPQTGGLGYGYTF.

The V call is TRBV10-3, the J call TRBJ2-3; 7 nucleotides match TRBD1. The CDR3 length is 17 residues. The germline V gene encodes CDR1 ENHRY and CDR2 SYGVKD. V dropped 0 bases and J dropped 0; count of bases not matched to a gene: 6. The CDR3 reads CAISESGGRRSTDTQYF. As DNA, the CDR3 is TGTGCCATCAGTGAGTCAGGGGGCAGGCGTAGCACAGATACGCAGTATTTT.

The chain joins TRBV18 to TRBJ2-7; D unresolved. The germline CDR1 and CDR2 sequences are KGHSH and LQKENI. This CDR3 spans 14 amino acids. Trimming took off 3 bases at V and 1 base at J, with 10 bases between the two ends. The CDR3 region is CASSPPSGSYEQYF. The DNA for the CDR3 is TGTGCCAGCTCACCCCCGTCAGGTTCCTACGAGCAGTACTTC. Looking up the rest from reference TRBV18 and TRBJ2-7 gives the full variable domain: NAGVMQNPRHLVRRRGQEARLRCSPMKGHSHVYWYRQLPEEGLKFMVYLQKENIIDESGMPKERFSAEFPKEGPSILRIQQVVRGDSAAYFCASSPPSGSYEQYFGPGTRLTVT.

The V gene is TRBV2, the J gene TRBJ2-1; possibly TRBD1 for D (5 bases). The CDR3 is made up of 15 amino acids. The germline V and J ends were trimmed by 4 bases and 0 bases, with 10 bases remaining between them. From germline, CDR1 is SNHLY and CDR2 FYNNEI. The CDR3 protein is CASSGGQGSYNEQFF. CDR3 bases: TGTGCCAGCAGTGGGGGCCAGGGCTCCTACAATGAGCAGTTCTTC.

The CDR3 DNA follows: TGTGCCAGCAGCGCTAGTGGAGGAAGGGAGACCCAGTACTTC. Protein product: CASSASGGRETQYF. The rearrangement joins TRBV9 to TRBJ2-5; TRBD2 is a possible D gene (5 bases). There are 14 residues in the CDR3. Trimming shortened V by 3 bases and J by 5 bases, and 14 bases separated the two germline ends. Germline V CDR1 and CDR2: SGDLS, YYNGEE.

The chain couples TRBV28 to TRBJ2-7, with 13 bases that match TRBD2. This CDR3 is 15 amino acids long. Germline V gene lookup returns CDR1 MDHEN and CDR2 SYDVKM. J gave up 6 bases and V 6 bases, and 8 bases lay outside the gene matches. CDR3 DNA: TGTGCCAGCAGATGGACTAGCGGGAGAGTTGCCGAGCAGTACTTC. It translates to CASRWTSGRVAEQYF.

The V gene is TRBV7-2, the J gene TRBJ1-5; no clear D. The CDR3 has 15 amino acids. Germline V CDR1 and CDR2: SGHTA, FQGNSA. V lost 2 bases and J 2 bases, leaving 10 bases between the germline ends. The CDR3 DNA reads TGTGCCAGCAGCTTAAGTCGGGGTCGCAATCAGCCCCAGCATTTT. Encoded protein: CASSLSRGRNQPQHF. Full variable domain (missing parts from reference TRBV7-2 and TRBJ1-5): GAGVSQSPSNKVTEKGKDVELRCDPISGHTALYWYRQSLGQGLEFLIYFQGNSAPDKSGLPSDRFSAERTGGSVSTLTIQRTQQEDSAVYLCASSLSRGRNQPQHFGDGTRLSIL.